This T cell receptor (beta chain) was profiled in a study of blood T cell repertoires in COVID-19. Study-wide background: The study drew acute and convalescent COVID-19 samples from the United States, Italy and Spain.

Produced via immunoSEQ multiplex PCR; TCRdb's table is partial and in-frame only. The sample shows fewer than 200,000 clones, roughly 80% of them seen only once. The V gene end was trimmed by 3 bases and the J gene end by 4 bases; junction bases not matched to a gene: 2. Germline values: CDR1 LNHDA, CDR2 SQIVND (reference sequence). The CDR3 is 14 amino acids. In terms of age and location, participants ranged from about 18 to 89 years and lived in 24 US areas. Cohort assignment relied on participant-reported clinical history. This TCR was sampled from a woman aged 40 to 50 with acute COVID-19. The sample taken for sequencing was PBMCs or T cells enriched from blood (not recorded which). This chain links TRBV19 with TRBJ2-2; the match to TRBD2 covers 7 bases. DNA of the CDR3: TGTGCCAGTAGTATGGCTAGCGGCACCGGGGAGCTGTTTTTT. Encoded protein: CASSMASGTGELFF.